This entry features one TCR beta chain sequence. A much larger clone sits a single nucleotide away, making a read error possible. The sample comes from a study of T cells in Graves' hyperthyroidism and ophthalmopathy. V lost 3 bases to trimming and J lost 5 bases, with 14 bases between them. The CDR3 covers 14 residues. The germline V gene encodes CDR1 KGHSH and CDR2 LQKENI. The TCR beta CDR3 regions underwent amplification using RNA transcripts as the source. With the HTBI primer set, the TCR CDR3 went through a first round of RT-PCR. TCRdb re-derived calls from the multiplex PCR reads in MiXCR, one entry per CDR3 protein. Among about 400,000 distinct CDR3 sequences, about 15% were seen once, and the ten largest hold 30% to 35%.

The source material was blood. This TCR was recovered from a woman in her thirties with Graves' hyperthyroidism. This sequence joins TRBV18 and TRBJ2-7; D gene ambiguous. CDR3 in DNA: TGTGCCAGCTCACCTGGCAGGATTCCCCACGAGCAGTACTTC. Encoded protein: CASSPGRIPHEQYF.